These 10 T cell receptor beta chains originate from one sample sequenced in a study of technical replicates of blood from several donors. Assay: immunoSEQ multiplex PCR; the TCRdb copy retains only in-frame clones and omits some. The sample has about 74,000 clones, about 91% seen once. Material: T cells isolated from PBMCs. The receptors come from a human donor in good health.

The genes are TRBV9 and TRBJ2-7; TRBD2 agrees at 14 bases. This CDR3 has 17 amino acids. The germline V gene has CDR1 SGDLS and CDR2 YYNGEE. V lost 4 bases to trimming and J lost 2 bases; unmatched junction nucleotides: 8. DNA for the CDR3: TGTGCCAGCAGCCGATTGGGACTAGCGGGAGACCCCTACGAGCAGTACTTC. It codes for CASSRLGLAGDPYEQYF.

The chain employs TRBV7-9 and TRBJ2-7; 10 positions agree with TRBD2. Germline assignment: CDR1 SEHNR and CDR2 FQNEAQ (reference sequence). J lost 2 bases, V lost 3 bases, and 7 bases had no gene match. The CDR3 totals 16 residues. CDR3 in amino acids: CASSLEPSGGTYEQYF. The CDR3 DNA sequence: TGTGCCAGCAGCTTGGAGCCTAGCGGGGGTACCTACGAGCAGTACTTC.

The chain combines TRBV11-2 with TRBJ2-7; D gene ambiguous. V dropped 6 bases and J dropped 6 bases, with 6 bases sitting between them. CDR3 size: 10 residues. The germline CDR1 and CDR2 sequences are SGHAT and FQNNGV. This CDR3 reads CASRGPEQYF. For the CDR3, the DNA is TGTGCCAGCAGGGGCCCCGAGCAGTACTTC.

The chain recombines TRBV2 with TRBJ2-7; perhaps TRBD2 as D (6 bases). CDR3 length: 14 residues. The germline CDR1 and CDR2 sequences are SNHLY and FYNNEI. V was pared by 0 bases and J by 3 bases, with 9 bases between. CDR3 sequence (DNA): TGTGCCAGCAGTGAAGCGGGACTGAACTACGAGCAGTACTTC. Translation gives CASSEAGLNYEQYF.

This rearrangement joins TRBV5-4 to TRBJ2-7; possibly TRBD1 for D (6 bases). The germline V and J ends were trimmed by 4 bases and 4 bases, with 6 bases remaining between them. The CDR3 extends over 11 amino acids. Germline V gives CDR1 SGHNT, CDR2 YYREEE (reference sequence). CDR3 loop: CASSTGYEQYF. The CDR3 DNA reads TGTGCCAGCAGCACAGGGTACGAGCAGTACTTC.

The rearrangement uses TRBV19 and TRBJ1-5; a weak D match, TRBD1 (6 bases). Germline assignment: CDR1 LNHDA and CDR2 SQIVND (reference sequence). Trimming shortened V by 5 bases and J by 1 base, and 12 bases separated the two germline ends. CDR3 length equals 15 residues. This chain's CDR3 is CASSARQDSNQPQHF. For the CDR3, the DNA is TGTGCCAGTAGTGCAAGACAGGACAGCAATCAGCCCCAGCATTTT.

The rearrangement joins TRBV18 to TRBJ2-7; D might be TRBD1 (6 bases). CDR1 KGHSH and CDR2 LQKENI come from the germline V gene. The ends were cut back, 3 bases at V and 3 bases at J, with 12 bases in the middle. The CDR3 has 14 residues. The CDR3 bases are TGTGCCAGCTCACCCGGACAGCTTATCTACGAGCAGTACTTC. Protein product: CASSPGQLIYEQYF.

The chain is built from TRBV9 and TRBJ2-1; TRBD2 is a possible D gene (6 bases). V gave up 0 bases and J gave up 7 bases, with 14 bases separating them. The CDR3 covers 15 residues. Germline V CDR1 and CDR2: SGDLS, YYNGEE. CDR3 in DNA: TGTGCCAGCAGCGTAGGTCTATCGGGGACTAATGAGCAGTTCTTC. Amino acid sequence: CASSVGLSGTNEQFF.

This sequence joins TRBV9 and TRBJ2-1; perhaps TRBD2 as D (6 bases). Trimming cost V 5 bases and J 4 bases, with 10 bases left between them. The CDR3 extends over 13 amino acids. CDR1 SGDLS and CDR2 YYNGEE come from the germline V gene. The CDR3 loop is CASSAGTYNEQFF. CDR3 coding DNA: TGTGCCAGCAGTGCCGGGACTTACAATGAGCAGTTCTTC. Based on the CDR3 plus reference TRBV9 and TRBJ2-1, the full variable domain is DSGVTQTPKHLITATGQRVTLRCSPRSGDLSVYWYQQSLDQGLQFLIQYYNGEERAKGNILERFSAQQFPDLHSELNLSSLELGDSALYFCASSAGTYNEQFFGPGTRLTVL.

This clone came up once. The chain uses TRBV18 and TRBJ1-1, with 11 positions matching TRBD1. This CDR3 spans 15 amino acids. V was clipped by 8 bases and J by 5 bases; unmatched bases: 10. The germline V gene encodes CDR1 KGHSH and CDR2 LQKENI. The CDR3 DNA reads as TGTGCCAGCGCTCCGGGACAGGGGGGTTTAACTGAAGCTTTCTTT. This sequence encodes CASAPGQGGLTEAFF.